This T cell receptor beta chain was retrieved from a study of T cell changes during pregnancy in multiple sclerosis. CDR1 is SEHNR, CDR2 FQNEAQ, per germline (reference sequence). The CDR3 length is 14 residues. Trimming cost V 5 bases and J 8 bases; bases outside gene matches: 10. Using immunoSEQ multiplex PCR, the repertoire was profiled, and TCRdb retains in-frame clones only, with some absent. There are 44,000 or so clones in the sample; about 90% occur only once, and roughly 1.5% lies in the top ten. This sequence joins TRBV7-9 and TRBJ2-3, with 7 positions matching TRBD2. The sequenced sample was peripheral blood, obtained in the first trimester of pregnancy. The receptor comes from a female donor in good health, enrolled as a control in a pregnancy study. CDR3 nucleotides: TGTGCCAGCAGCGTAAGCGGGGTAACCGTTACGCAGTATTTT. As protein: CASSVSGVTVTQYF.